The 2 T cell receptor beta chains below all came from one sample that was sequenced in a study of T cell repertoires in cytomegalovirus infection. One entry per CDR3 protein, called by TCRdb with MiXCR from the reads. The table shows some 350,000 distinct CDR3 sequences, with roughly 28% occurring only once. Their recognized antigens are unknown. The sequencing used cultured PBMCs, collected from culture after CMV antigen stimulation. Receptors were obtained from a human donor in good health (CMV status not recorded). Some clones in this sample may be carry-over from other donors' samples.

The chain links TRBV19 to TRBJ2-7; D remains ambiguous. V lost 3 bases and J 4 bases, leaving 16 bases between the germline ends. Per germline, CDR1 LNHDA and CDR2 SQIVND (reference sequence). This CDR3 has 15 residues. The CDR3 sequence is CASSIKTGSIYEQYF. The DNA for the CDR3 is TGTGCCAGTAGTATCAAGACTGGCAGCATTTACGAGCAGTACTTC.

The chain carries TRBV7-3 and TRBJ2-1; D is possibly TRBD1 or TRBD2 (5 bases each). The CDR3 extends over 13 amino acids. V was cut by 2 bases and J by 8 bases, with 10 bases left in between. Germline V gene lookup returns CDR1 SGHTA and CDR2 FQGTGA. The CDR3 region has the DNA TGTGCCAGCAGCTTAGGGGGTGGGTATGAGCAGTTCTTC. It encodes CASSLGGGYEQFF.